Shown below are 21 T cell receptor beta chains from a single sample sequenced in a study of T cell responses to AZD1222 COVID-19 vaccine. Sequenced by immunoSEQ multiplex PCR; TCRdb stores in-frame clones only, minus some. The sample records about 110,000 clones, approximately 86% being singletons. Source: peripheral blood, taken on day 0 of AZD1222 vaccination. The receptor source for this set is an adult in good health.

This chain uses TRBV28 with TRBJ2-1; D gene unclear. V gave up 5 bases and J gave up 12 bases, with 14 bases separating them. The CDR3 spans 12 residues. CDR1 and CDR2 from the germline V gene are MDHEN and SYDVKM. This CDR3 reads CASSTPMGWQFF. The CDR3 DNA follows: TGTGCCAGCAGTACACCGATGGGGTGGCAGTTCTTC.

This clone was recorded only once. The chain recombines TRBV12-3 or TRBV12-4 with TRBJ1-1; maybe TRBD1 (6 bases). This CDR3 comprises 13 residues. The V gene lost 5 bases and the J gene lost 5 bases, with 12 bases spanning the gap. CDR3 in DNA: TGTGCCAGCAGTACCAAACAGGGAACTGAAGCTTTCTTT. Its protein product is CASSTKQGTEAFF.

Written as DNA, the CDR3 is TGCAGCGTTGAAGAATCTAGGACAGGGGGAAAACTGTTTTTT. Amino acid sequence: CSVEESRTGGKLFF. The genes are TRBV29-1 and TRBJ1-4, with 10 bases aligning to TRBD1. The CDR3 is 14 residues long. Looked up from germline, CDR1 is SQVTM and CDR2 is ANQGSEA. Trimming cost V 0 bases and J 10 bases; bases outside gene matches: 5.

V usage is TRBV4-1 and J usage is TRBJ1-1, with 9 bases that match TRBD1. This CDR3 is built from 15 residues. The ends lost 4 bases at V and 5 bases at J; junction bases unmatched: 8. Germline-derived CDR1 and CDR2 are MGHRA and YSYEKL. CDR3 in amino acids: CASSRGDRAGTEAFF. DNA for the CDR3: TGCGCCAGCAGCCGCGGGGACAGGGCGGGGACTGAAGCTTTCTTT.

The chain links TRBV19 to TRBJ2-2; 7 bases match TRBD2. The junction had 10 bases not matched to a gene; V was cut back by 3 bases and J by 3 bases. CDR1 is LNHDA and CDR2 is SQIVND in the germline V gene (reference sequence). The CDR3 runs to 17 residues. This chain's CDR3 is CASSMDSWGGYTGELFF. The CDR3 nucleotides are TGTGCCAGTAGTATGGATAGCTGGGGGGGGTACACCGGGGAGCTGTTTTTT. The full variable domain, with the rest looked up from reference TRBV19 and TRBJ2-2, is DGGITQSPKYLFRKEGQNVTLSCEQNLNHDAMYWYRQDPGQGLRLIYYSQIVNDFQKGDIAEGYSVSREKKESFPLTVTSAQKNPTAFYLCASSMDSWGGYTGELFFGEGSRLTVL.

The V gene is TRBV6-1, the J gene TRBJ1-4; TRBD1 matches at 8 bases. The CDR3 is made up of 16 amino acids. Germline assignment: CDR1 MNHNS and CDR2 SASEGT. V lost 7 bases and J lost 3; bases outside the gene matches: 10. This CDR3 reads CASNDRGRGANEKLFF. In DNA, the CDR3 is TGTGCCAGCAATGACAGGGGCCGAGGGGCTAATGAAAAACTGTTTTTT.

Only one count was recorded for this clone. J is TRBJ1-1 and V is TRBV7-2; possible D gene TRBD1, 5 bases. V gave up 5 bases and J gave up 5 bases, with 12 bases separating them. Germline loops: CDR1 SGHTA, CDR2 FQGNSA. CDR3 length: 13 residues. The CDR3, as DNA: TGTGCCAGCAGCAGAAGAGACAGAACTGAAGCTTTCTTT. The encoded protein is CASSRRDRTEAFF.

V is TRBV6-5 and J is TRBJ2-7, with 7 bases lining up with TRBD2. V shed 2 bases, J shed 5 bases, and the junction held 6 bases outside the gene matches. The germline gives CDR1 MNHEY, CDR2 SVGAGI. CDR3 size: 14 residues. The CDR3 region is CASSYPGGYHEQYF. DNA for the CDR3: TGTGCCAGCAGTTACCCGGGAGGCTACCACGAGCAGTACTTC.

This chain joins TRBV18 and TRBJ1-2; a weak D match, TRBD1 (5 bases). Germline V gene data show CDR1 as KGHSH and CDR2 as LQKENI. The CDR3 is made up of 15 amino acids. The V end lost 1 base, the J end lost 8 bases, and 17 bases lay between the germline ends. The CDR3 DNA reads TGTGCCAGCTCACCACAAGGGGTTTTCGAAGTCGGCTACACCTTC. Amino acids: CASSPQGVFEVGYTF.

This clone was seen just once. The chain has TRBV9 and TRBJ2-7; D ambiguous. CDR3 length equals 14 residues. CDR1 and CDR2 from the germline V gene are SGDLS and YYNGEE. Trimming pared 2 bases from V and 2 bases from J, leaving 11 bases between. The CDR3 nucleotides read TGTGCCAGCAGCGTGGGCCGGGCCCCCTACGAGCAGTACTTC. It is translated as CASSVGRAPYEQYF.

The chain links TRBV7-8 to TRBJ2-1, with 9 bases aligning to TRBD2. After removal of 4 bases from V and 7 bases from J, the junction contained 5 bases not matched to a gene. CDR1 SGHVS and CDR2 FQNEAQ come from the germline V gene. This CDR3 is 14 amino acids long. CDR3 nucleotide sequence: TGTGCCAGCAGCTCCAGCGGGGGGCGGAATGAGCAGTTCTTC. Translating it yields CASSSSGGRNEQFF. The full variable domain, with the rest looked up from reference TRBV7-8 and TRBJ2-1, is GAGVSQSPRYKVAKRGQDVALRCDPISGHVSLFWYQQALGQGPEFLTYFQNEAQLDKSGLPSDRFFAERPEGSVSTLKIQRTQQEDSAVYLCASSSSGGRNEQFFGPGTRLTVL.

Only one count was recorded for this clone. CDR3 region: CASSLGQGSHGYTF. The CDR3 DNA is TGCGCCAGCAGCTTGGGGCAGGGGAGTCATGGCTACACCTTC. The gene calls are TRBV5-1 and TRBJ1-2, with D maybe TRBD1 (6 bases). Germline V gene data show CDR1 as SGHRS and CDR2 as YFSETQ. The CDR3 runs 14 residues. The germline V and J ends were trimmed by 0 bases and 6 bases, with 12 bases remaining between them.

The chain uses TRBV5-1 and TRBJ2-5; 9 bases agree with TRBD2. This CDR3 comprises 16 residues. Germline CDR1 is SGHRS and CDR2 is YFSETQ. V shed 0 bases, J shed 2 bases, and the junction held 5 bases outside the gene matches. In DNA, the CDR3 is TGCGCCAGCAGCTTGGGGTCGCTAGCGGGGCAAGAGACCCAGTACTTC. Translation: CASSLGSLAGQETQYF.

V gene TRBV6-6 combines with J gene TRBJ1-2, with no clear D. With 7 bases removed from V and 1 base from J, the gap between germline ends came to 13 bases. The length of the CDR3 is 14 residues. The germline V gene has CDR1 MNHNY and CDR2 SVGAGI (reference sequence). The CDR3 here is CASIRGTLNYGYTF. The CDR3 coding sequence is TGTGCCAGCATCCGGGGAACTCTTAACTATGGCTACACCTTC.

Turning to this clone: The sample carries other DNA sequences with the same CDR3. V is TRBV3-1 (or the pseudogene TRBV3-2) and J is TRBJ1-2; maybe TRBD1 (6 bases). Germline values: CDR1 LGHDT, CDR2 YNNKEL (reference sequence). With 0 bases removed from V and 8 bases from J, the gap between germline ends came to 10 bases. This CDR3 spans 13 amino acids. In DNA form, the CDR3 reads TGTGCCAGCAGCCAAGACAGGGGAAGGGGCTACACCTTC. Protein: CASSQDRGRGYTF.

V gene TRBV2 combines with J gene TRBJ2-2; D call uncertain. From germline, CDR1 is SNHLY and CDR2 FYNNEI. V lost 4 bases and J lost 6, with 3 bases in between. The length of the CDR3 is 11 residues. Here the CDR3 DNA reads TGTGCCAGCAGTGTACCCGGGGAGCTGTTTTTT. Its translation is CASSVPGELFF.

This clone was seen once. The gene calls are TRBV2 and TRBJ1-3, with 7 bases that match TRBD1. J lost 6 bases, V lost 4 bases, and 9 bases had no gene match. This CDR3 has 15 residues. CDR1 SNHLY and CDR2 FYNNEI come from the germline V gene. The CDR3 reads CASSAPGQTTNTIYF. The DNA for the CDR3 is TGTGCCAGCAGTGCCCCGGGACAGACCACAAACACCATATATTTT. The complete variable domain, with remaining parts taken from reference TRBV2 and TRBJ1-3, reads EPEVTQTPSHQVTQMGQEVILRCVPISNHLYFYWYRQILGQKVEFLVSFYNNEISEKSEIFDDQFSVERPDGSNFTLKIRSTKLEDSAMYFCASSAPGQTTNTIYFGEGSWLTVV.

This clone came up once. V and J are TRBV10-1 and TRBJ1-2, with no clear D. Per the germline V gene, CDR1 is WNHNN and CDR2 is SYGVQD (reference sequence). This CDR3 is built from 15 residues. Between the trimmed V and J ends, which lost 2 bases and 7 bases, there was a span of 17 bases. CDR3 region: CASSESPTAFRGYTF. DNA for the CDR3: TGCGCCAGCAGTGAGAGCCCAACCGCTTTTCGTGGCTACACCTTC.

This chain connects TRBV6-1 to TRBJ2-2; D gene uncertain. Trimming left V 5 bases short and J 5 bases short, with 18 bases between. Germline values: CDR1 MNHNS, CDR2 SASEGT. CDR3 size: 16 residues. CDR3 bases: TGTGCCAGCAGTCAAGGCTTGGTTTCTTTTACCGGGGAGCTGTTTTTT. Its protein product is CASSQGLVSFTGELFF.

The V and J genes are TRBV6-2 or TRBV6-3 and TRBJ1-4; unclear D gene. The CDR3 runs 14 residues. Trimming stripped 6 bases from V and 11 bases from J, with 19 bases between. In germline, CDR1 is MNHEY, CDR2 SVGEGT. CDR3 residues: CASSLNLVPGKLFF. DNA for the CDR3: TGTGCCAGCAGCTTAAACCTGGTGCCGGGTAAACTGTTTTTT.

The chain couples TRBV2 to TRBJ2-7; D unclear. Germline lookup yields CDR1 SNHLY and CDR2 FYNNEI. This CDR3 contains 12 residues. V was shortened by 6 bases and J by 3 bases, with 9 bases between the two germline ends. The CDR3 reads CASSASDYEQYF. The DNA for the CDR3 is TGTGCCAGCAGCGCAAGCGACTACGAGCAGTACTTC. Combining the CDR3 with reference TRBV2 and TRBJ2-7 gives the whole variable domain EPEVTQTPSHQVTQMGQEVILRCVPISNHLYFYWYRQILGQKVEFLVSFYNNEISEKSEIFDDQFSVERPDGSNFTLKIRSTKLEDSAMYFCASSASDYEQYFGPGTRLTVT.